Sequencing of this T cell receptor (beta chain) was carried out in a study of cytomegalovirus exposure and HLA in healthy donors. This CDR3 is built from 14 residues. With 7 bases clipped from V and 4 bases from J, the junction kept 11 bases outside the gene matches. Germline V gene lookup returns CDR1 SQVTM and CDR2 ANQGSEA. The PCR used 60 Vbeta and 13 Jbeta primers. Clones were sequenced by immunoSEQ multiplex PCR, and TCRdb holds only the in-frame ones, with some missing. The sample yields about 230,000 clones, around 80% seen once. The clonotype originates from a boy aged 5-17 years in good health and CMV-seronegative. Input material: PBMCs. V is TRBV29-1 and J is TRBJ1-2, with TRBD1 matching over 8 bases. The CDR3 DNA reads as TGCAGCGCTGGAGGGGACAGGAACGCCTATGGCTACACCTTC. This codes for CSAGGDRNAYGYTF.